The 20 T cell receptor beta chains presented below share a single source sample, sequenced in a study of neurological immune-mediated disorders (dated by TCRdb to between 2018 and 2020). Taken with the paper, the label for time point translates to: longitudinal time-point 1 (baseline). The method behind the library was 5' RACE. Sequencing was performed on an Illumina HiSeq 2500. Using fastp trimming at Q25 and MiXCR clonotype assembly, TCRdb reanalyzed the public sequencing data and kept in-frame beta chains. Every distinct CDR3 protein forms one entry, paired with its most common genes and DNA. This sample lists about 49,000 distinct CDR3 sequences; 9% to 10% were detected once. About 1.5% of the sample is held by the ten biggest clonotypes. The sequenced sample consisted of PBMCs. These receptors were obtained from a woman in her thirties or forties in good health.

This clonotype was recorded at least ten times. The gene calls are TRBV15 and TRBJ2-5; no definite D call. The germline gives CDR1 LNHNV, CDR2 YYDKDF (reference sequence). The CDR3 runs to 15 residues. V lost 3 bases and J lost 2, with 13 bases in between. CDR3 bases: TGTGCCACCAGCAGTGTCGAACACCTACAAGAGACCCAGTACTTC. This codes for CATSSVEHLQETQYF. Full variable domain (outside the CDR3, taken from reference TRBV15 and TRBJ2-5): DAMVIQNPRYQVTQFGKPVTLSCSQTLNHNVMYWYQQKSSQAPKLLFHYYDKDFNNEADTPDNFQSRRPNTSFCFLDIRSPGLGDTAMYLCATSSVEHLQETQYFGPGTRLLVL.

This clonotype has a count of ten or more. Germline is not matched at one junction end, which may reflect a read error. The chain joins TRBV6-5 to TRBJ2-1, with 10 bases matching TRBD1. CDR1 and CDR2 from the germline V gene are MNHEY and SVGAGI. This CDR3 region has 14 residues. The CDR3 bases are TGTGCCAGCAGTTACTCCCCCGGGACAGGGGTTCTAGTCTTC. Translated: CASSYSPGTGVLVF.

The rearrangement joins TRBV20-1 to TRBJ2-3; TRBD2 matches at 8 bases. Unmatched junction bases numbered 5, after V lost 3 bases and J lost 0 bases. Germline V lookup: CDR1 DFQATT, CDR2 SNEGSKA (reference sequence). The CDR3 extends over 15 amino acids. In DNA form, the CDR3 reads TGCAGTGCTAGTCCCACTAGCGGCAGCACAGATACGCAGTATTTT. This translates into CSASPTSGSTDTQYF.

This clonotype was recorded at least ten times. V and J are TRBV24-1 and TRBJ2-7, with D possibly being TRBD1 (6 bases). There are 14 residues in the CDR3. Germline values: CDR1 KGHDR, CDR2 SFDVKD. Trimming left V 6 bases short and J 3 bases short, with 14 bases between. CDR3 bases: TGTGCCACCAGTCCTACCGGGACAAACTACGAGCAGTACTTC. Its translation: CATSPTGTNYEQYF.

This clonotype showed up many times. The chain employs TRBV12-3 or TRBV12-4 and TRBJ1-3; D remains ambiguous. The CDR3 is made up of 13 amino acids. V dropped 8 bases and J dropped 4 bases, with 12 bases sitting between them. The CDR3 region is CASRTTPGNTIYF. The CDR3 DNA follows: TGTGCCAGCCGGACTACCCCAGGAAACACCATATATTTT.

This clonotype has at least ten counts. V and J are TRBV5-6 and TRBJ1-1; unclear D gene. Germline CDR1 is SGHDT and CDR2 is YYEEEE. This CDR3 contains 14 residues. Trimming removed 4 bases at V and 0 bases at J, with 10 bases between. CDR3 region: CASSRLRLNTEAFF. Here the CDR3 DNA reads TGTGCCAGCAGCCGTCTCAGGCTGAACACTGAAGCTTTCTTT.

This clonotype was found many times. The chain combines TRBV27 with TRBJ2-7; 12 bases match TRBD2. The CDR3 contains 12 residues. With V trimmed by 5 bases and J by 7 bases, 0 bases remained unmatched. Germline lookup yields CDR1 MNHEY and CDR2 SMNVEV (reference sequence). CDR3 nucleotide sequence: TGTGCCAGCAGTCTAGCGGGGGGGGAGCAGTACTTC. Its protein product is CASSLAGGEQYF.

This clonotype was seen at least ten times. CDR3 loop: CASTGEGAWGYTF. The CDR3 nucleotides read TGTGCCAGCACAGGGGAGGGGGCCTGGGGCTACACCTTC. The genes are TRBV9 and TRBJ1-2; 7 bases are a match to TRBD1. Germline CDR1 is SGDLS and CDR2 is YYNGEE. J gave up 8 bases and V 6 bases, and 10 bases lay outside the gene matches. This CDR3 contains 13 residues.

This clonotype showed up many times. The chain's CDR3 is CASSQLGLRTDTQYF. DNA for the CDR3: TGCGCCAGCAGCCAATTAGGGTTGAGGACAGATACGCAGTATTTT. The J gene is TRBJ2-3, the V gene TRBV4-1; no firm D call. V was trimmed by 2 bases and J by 3 bases, leaving 12 bases between them. CDR3 size: 15 residues. Per germline, CDR1 MGHRA and CDR2 YSYEKL.

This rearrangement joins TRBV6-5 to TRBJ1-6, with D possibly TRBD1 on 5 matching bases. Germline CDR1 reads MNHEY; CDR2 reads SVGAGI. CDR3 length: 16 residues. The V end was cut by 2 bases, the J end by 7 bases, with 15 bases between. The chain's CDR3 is CASSYGGGRPNSPLHF. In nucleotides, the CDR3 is TGTGCCAGCAGTTACGGGGGAGGCAGACCAAATTCACCCCTCCACTTT.

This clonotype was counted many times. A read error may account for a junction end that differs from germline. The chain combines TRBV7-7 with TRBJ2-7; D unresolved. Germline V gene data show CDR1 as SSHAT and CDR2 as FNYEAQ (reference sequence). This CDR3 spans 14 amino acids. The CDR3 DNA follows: TGTGCTAGCAGCTTTCGGTCAGGAAACTACGAGCAGTACTTC. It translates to CASSFRSGNYEQYF.

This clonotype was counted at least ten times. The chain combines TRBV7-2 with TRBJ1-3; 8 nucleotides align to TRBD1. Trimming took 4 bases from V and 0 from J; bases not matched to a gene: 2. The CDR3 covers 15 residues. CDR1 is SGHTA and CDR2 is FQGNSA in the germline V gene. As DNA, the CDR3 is TGTGCCAGCAGCTCGGACAGGGCCTCTGGAAACACCATATATTTT. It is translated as CASSSDRASGNTIYF.

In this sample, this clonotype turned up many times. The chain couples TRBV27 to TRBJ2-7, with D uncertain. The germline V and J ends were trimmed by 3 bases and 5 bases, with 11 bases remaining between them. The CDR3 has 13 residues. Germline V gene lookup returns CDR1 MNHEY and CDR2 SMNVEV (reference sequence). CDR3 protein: CASSFVESNEQYF. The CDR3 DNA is TGTGCCAGCAGTTTCGTCGAAAGCAACGAGCAGTACTTC.

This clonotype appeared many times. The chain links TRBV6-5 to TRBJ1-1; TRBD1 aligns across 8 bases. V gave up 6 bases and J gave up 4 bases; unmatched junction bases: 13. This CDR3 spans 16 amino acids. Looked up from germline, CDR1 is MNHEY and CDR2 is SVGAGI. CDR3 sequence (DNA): TGTGCCAGCAGCTACCGTGAGCCGGACAGGGTCACTGAAGCTTTCTTT. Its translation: CASSYREPDRVTEAFF.

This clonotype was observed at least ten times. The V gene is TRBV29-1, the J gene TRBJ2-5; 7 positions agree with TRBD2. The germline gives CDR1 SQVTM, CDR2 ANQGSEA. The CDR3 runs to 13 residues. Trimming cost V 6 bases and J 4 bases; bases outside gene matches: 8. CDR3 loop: CSVDWGGGETQYF. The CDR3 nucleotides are TGCAGCGTGGACTGGGGGGGTGGAGAGACCCAGTACTTC. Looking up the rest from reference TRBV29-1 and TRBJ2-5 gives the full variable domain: SAVISQKPSRDICQRGTSLTIQCQVDSQVTMMFWYRQQPGQSLTLIATANQGSEATYESGFVIDKFPISRPNLTFSTLTVSNMSPEDSSIYLCSVDWGGGETQYFGPGTRLLVL.

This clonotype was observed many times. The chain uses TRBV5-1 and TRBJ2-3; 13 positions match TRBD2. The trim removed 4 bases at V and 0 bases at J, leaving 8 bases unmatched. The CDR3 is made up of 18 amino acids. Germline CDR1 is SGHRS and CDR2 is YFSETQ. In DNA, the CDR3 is TGCGCCAGCAGCAGGGGACTAGCGGGAACCCATAGCACAGATACGCAGTATTTT. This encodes CASSRGLAGTHSTDTQYF.

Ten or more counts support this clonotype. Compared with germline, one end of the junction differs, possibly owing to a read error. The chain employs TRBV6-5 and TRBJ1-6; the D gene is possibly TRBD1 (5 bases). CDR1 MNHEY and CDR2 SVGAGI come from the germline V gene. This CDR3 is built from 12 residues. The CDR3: CASSAPGGTDHF. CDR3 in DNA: TGTGCCAGCAGCGCTCCGGGGGGGACGGACCATTTT.

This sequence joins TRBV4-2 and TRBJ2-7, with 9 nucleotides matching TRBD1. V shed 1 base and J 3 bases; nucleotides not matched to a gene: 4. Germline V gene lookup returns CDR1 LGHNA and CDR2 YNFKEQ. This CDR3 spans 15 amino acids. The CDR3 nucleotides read TGTGCCAGCAGCCAAGGGACAGGGGACTACTACGAGCAGTACTTC. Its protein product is CASSQGTGDYYEQYF.

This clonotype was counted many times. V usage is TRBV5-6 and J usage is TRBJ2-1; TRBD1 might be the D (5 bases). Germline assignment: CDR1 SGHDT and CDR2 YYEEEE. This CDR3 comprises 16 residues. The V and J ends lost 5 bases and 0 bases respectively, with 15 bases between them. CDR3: CASRVTVRSSYNEQFF. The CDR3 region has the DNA TGTGCCAGCAGAGTGACAGTCAGAAGCTCCTACAATGAGCAGTTCTTC.

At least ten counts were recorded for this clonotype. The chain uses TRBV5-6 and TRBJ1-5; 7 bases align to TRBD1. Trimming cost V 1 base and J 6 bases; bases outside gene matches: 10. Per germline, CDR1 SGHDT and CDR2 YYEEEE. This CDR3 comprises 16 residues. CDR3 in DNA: TGTGCCAGCAGCTTGTGGGGGACAGACAGGAGTCAGCCCCAGCATTTT. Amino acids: CASSLWGTDRSQPQHF.